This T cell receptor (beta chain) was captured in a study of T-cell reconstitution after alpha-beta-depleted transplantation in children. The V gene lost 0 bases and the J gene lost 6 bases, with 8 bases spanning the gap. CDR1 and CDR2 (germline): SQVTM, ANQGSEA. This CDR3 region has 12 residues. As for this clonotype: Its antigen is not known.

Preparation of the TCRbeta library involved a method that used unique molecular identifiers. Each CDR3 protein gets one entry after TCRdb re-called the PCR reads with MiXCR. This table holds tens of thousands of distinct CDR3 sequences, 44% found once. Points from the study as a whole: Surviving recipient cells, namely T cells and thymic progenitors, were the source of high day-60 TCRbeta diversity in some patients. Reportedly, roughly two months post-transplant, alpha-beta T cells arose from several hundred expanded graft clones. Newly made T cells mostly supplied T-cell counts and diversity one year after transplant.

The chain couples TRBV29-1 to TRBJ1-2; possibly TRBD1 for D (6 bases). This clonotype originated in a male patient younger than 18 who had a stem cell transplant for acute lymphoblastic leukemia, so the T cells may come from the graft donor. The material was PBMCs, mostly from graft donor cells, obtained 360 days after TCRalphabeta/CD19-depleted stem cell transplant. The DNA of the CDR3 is TGCAGCGTTGAAGATCAGGGGAATGGCTACACCTTC. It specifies CSVEDQGNGYTF.